This TCR beta chain originates from a study of shared clonotypes between healthy human individuals (dated by TCRdb to about 2020). In terms of the full investigation: Three men and two women, aged 18 to 49 years, made up the cohort. For each donor, CD4 naive and CD4 memory were each given three plates, CD8 naive was given two plates, and CD8 memory was given one plate. To estimate repertoire size and how much clonotypes are shared between individuals, the study performed deep sequencing of blood TCR repertoires from a few healthy adults. Libraries were prepared and TCR repertoires were sequenced by different laboratories using diverse techniques, in order to increase sequencing depth and limit assay-specific biases. Per donor, leukapheresis produced somewhere between about 0.94 and 9.5 billion PBMCs.

TCR CDR3 regions were amplified from genomic DNA by multiplex PCR using the deep immunoSEQ assay. Extracted genomic DNA from each cell subset was distributed evenly across all wells of several immunoSEQ 96-well plates, and each plate was treated as a replicate. Each replicate PCR for sorted subsets received around 210 ng genomic DNA, equal to around 32,000 T cell genomes. The purified libraries were quantified using a Qubit 3.0 fluorometer, sized with a Bioanalyzer 2100, and then quantified again using the KAPA Library Quantification kit. Each immunoSEQ 96-well plate was sequenced on its own single-read 150-cycle Illumina NextSeq 550 flow cell. In the source study's methods: Because the immunoSEQ output held only junctional sequences and lacked quality scores, the filtering could not match the filtering applied to full-length reads. To assign V/J genes and CDR3, sequences were annotated against IMGT germline references using PyIR, a Python wrapper for IgBLAST v1.9. Any read was removed if the V/J assignment was weak (E-value above 1e-6), the CDR3 was missing, or the read contained stop codons, out-of-frame junctions, or ambiguous translated residues. A V3J clonotype was defined by an identical inferred V gene, J gene, and CDR3 amino acid sequence. Percentage overlap between repertoires was computed as shared unique clonotypes divided by the size of the smaller repertoire. Richness of each repertoire was evaluated using RTK rarefaction, the Chao1 estimator, and Recon v2.1 estimates of unobserved clonotypes. Generation probabilities were computed with OLGA for all TCRbeta clonotypes obtained by the gDNA method from a handful of donors. The source is immuneACCESS, and TCRdb retained only in-frame sequences with V and J called. Part of the clones is not carried over; for the studies checked, unresolved V genes explain less than half of this, and the remainder is unexplained. The DNA gave D and trimming, while V, J and clone size come from that table. This sample is represented by about 2.4 million clones; more than 85% of them were singletons. Jointly, the top ten make up 0.36% of the sample.

What the study reported, not specific to this receptor: Based on pairwise subsampling, the degree of clonotype sharing among donors was expected to be affected by sequencing depth. Sampling was restricted to blood, and TCR repertoires in tissue are likely to differ from TCR repertoires in blood. The genetic and exposure-history diversity represented was limited by the small number of donors. About 5% of naive CD4, roughly 3.6% of naive CD8, about 2.1% of memory CD4, and around 0.42% of memory CD8 clonotypes were shared across a few donors. Rarefaction of sorted-subset datasets indicated incomplete sequencing despite the large sequencing depth. Higher generation probabilities were observed for clonotypes shared by all four sorted-subset donors than for non-shared clonotypes. Larger estimated clonotype richness was generally found for naive subsets than for memory subsets.

This clone occurred once. The antigen it binds to is not known. No much larger clonotype is one base removed from it; base qualities were not supplied. The donors were healthy, HIV-negative adults with no recently reported acute infections or vaccinations. Only Caucasian adults living in Nashville, Tennessee, USA were represented among the donors. CD4+ T cells were enriched through magnetic negative selection, after which naive cells were positively selected on CD45RA and the remaining negative fraction served as the memory subset. After blood collection by leukapheresis, PBMCs were isolated using Ficoll-Histopaque density gradient centrifugation and then cryopreserved in the vapor phase of liquid nitrogen. Purity and quantity of every magnetically sorted T cell population were checked by analytical flow cytometry. From each sorted fraction, genomic DNA was isolated and quantified by UV absorbance on a Nanodrop 2000c.

The TCR comes from a man between 18 and 29 years old in good health. Some clones in this sample may be carry-over from other donors' samples. The sequencing sample was made of naive CD4+ T cells from PBMCs. The label giving this sample's cell subset or site can be read as: CD45RA+ positively selected.

In nucleotide form, the sequence is TGTGCCAGCAGCTTCAACAGCAATAAGGGTGAAAAACTGTTTTTT. It is translated as CASSFNSNKGEKLFF. The chain couples TRBV7-9 to TRBJ1-4, with the D segment identity uncertain. Taken from cysteine to phenylalanine, the CDR3 has 15 residues. Here the CDR3 DNA is all that survives: 45 bases in frame from base 1. Relative to germline, V is 3 bases shorter and J is 7 bases shorter, with 15 bases between their ends. From a lookup of the germline V gene (reference sequence), CDR1 and CDR2 are SEHNR and FQNEAQ.